What follows is one T cell receptor beta chain and its context. Its antigen is undetermined. The PCR made use of 60 Vbeta and 13 Jbeta primers. Sequencing used immunoSEQ multiplex PCR; TCRdb keeps in-frame clones, though not all of them. This table has roughly 110,000 clones, 67% appearing once. The germline V and J ends were trimmed by 5 bases and 0 bases, with 14 bases remaining between them. Germline CDR1 reads SNHLY; CDR2 reads FYNNEI. The CDR3 extends over 15 amino acids. This specimen comes from a study of cytomegalovirus exposure and HLA in healthy donors. Broader study findings: CMV serostatus alone was available as immune exposure information. Investigators reported under 200 TCR beta chains as tied to cytomegalovirus. Follow-up analysis seemed to connect common viral pathogens with several of the most significant clusters identified.

The clonotype originates from a young man in good health and CMV-seropositive. The rearrangement joins TRBV2 to TRBJ2-7, with no clear D. Sequenced input: PBMCs. In DNA, the CDR3 is TGTGCCAGCAGTTTTGGCTTTGGGCCCTCCTACGAGCAGTACTTC. Residues: CASSFGFGPSYEQYF.